A single sample gave rise to the 22 T cell receptor beta chains below, sequenced in a study of cytomegalovirus exposure and HLA in healthy donors. The PCR made use of 60 Vbeta and 13 Jbeta primers. Data came from immunoSEQ multiplex PCR; TCRdb stores just in-frame clones and leaves some out. Of about 130,000 clones listed, roughly 10% are singletons. Sequencing was done on a sample of PBMCs. The receptor set was obtained from a woman younger than 30 in good health and CMV-seropositive.

This clone was seen more than once but under ten times. One end of the junction is discordant with germline, which a read error may explain. The rearrangement uses TRBV7-9 and TRBJ1-5, with 8 bases that match TRBD1. CDR1 SEHNR and CDR2 FQNEAQ come from the germline V gene (reference sequence). The CDR3 runs to 16 residues. The CDR3 spells CASNLGFGQGRQPQHF. The CDR3 DNA reads as TGTGCCAGCAACTTAGGGTTCGGACAGGGCCGTCAGCCCCAGCATTTT.

This clone showed up many times. The chain links TRBV7-3 to TRBJ2-3, with D possibly TRBD2 on 5 matching bases. Germline CDR1 SGHTA, CDR2 FQGTGA. This CDR3 is built from 14 residues. The ends were cut back, 2 bases at V and 3 bases at J, with 9 bases in the middle. CDR3 nucleotides: TGTGCCAGCAGCTTAGTGGGCGGGACAGATACGCAGTATTTT. Its protein is CASSLVGGTDTQYF.

This clone appeared a few times. The chain recombines TRBV6-1 with TRBJ2-7, with 7 positions matching TRBD1. Germline-derived CDR1 and CDR2 are MNHNS and SASEGT. Trimming took 5 bases from V and 3 from J; bases not matched to a gene: 7. The CDR3 sequence is 14 residues long. The CDR3 sequence is CASSRTGTVYEQYF. The CDR3 coding sequence is TGTGCCAGCAGTCGCACCGGGACAGTCTACGAGCAGTACTTC.

V is TRBV6-5 and J is TRBJ2-1; a weak D match, TRBD2 (6 bases). Trimming stripped 2 bases from V and 8 bases from J, with 16 bases between. This CDR3 is 15 amino acids long. Germline values: CDR1 MNHEY, CDR2 SVGAGI. CDR3 bases: TGTGCCAGCAGTTACAGGGGACGGGAGTGGGATGAGCAGTTCTTC. As protein: CASSYRGREWDEQFF.

The V gene is TRBV25-1, the J gene TRBJ1-1; 7 nucleotides line up with TRBD1. Germline trimming cut 6 bases from V and 0 bases from J; bases unmatched to any gene: 10. This CDR3 is 16 amino acids long. CDR1 MGHDK and CDR2 SYGVNS come from the germline V gene. CDR3 protein: CASRPGQEKMNTEAFF. CDR3 bases: TGTGCCAGCAGACCCGGACAGGAGAAAATGAACACTGAAGCTTTCTTT.

This clone has just a few counts. The chain has TRBV5-1 and TRBJ2-2, with TRBD2 matching over 10 bases. CDR3 length: 16 residues. The V gene end was trimmed by 4 bases and the J gene end by 6 bases; junction bases not matched to a gene: 9. Germline V gives CDR1 SGHRS, CDR2 YFSETQ. The CDR3 bases are TGCGCCAGCAGCCCGTCTTCCCTAGCGGGAGCCGGGGAGCTGTTTTTT. It codes for CASSPSSLAGAGELFF.

This clone was detected a few times. The chain carries TRBV28 and TRBJ1-2; unclear D gene. Germline CDR1 reads MDHEN; CDR2 reads SYDVKM. The CDR3 spans 13 residues. V dropped 8 bases and J dropped 3 bases, with 13 bases sitting between them. This CDR3 is CASARSSDYGYTF. In DNA form, the CDR3 reads TGTGCCAGCGCAAGGTCCAGCGACTATGGCTACACCTTC.

This clone was detected a few times. V gene TRBV4-1 combines with J gene TRBJ2-5; D perhaps matches TRBD2 (6 bases). In germline, CDR1 is MGHRA, CDR2 YSYEKL. The CDR3 extends over 14 amino acids. V was cut by 2 bases and J by 2 bases, with 9 bases left in between. Here the CDR3 DNA reads TGCGCCAGCAGCCAAATCCTAGCGCAAGAGACCCAGTACTTC. It specifies CASSQILAQETQYF.

DNA for the CDR3: TGTGCCAGCAGTTTTGCAGGATCCCGCTATGGCTACACCTTC. As protein: CASSFAGSRYGYTF. V is TRBV28 and J is TRBJ1-2, with D unresolved. The germline gives CDR1 MDHEN, CDR2 SYDVKM. V lost 3 bases and J 4 bases, leaving 12 bases between the germline ends. This CDR3 is 14 amino acids long.

The V and J genes are TRBV9 and TRBJ2-4; 7 bases are shared with TRBD2. Germline trimming cut 4 bases from V and 7 bases from J; bases unmatched to any gene: 11. The CDR3 spans 15 residues. The germline gives CDR1 SGDLS, CDR2 YYNGEE. CDR3 protein: CASSPKVGGSNIQYF. CDR3 coding DNA: TGTGCCAGCAGCCCCAAGGTGGGGGGGTCGAACATTCAGTACTTC.

This clone was seen a few times. Other DNA sequences within the sample encode an identical CDR3. This sequence joins TRBV19 and TRBJ2-1, with a weak D call TRBD1 (5 bases). V dropped 3 bases and J dropped 5 bases, with 8 bases sitting between them. The CDR3 contains 13 residues. Per the germline V gene, CDR1 is LNHDA and CDR2 is SQIVND (reference sequence). This chain's CDR3 is CASSITGDNEQFF. The CDR3 coding sequence is TGTGCCAGTAGTATTACAGGAGACAATGAGCAGTTCTTC.

The sample holds a few counts of this clone. The chain is built from TRBV28 and TRBJ2-1; D is perhaps TRBD1 (5 bases). Germline V CDR1 and CDR2: MDHEN, SYDVKM. V was trimmed by 3 bases and J by 4 bases, leaving 13 bases between them. This CDR3 is built from 15 residues. The CDR3 reads CASSFGRGSYNEQFF. DNA of the CDR3: TGTGCCAGCAGTTTTGGAAGGGGAAGTTACAATGAGCAGTTCTTC.

The chain has TRBV30 and TRBJ2-1; D uncertain. The V end lost 4 bases, the J end lost 0 bases, and 10 bases lay between the germline ends. Germline V gene sequence: CDR1 GTSNPN, CDR2 SVGIG (reference sequence). CDR3 size: 14 residues. The CDR3 region is CAWNWRSSYNEQFF. Written as DNA, the CDR3 is TGTGCCTGGAACTGGCGGAGCTCCTACAATGAGCAGTTCTTC.

The rearrangement links TRBV27 to TRBJ2-7; TRBD2 might be the D (5 bases). Germline V lookup: CDR1 MNHEY, CDR2 SMNVEV (reference sequence). V was shortened by 3 bases and J by 4 bases, with 13 bases between the two germline ends. The length of the CDR3 is 14 residues. In nucleotides, the CDR3 is TGTGCCAGCAGTTTGGTGGACTCTCTGTACGAGCAGTACTTC. This translates into CASSLVDSLYEQYF.

This clone has only a few counts. This sequence joins TRBV29-1 and TRBJ1-2; TRBD1 agrees at 9 bases. CDR1 SQVTM and CDR2 ANQGSEA come from the germline V gene. After removal of 0 bases from V and 4 bases from J, the junction contained 3 bases not matched to a gene. The CDR3 consists of 14 residues. Here the CDR3 DNA reads TGCAGCGTTGAAGACGAGGGACAGGGCTATGGCTACACCTTC. Its translation: CSVEDEGQGYGYTF.

This clone was seen a few times. The chain carries TRBV5-1 and TRBJ2-7; TRBD1 matches at 7 bases. Germline V gives CDR1 SGHRS, CDR2 YFSETQ. The V gene end was trimmed by 3 bases and the J gene end by 2 bases; junction bases not matched to a gene: 14. The CDR3 is 17 amino acids. CDR3 nucleotide sequence: TGCGCCAGCAGCTCCCGCCCGACAGGGCTATCTGCCTACGAGCAGTACTTC. Translation: CASSSRPTGLSAYEQYF.

This clone came up a few times. The V and J genes are TRBV12-5 and TRBJ1-1, with 7 bases identical to TRBD1. The germline V gene has CDR1 LGHNT and CDR2 FRNRAP. With 3 bases clipped from V and 3 bases from J, the junction kept 4 bases outside the gene matches. CDR3 size: 14 residues. As DNA, the CDR3 is TGTGCTAGTGGTTTAGAGGGACAGTACACTGAAGCTTTCTTT. It encodes CASGLEGQYTEAFF.

The chain uses TRBV7-9 and TRBJ1-1, with D tentatively TRBD1 (5 bases). Germline lookup yields CDR1 SEHNR and CDR2 FQNEAQ (reference sequence). V shed 2 bases and J shed 7 bases, with 17 bases lying between them. The CDR3 covers 15 residues. The CDR3 DNA is TGTGCCAGCAGCTTACTCGGCCAGGGTGCGGATGAAGCTTTCTTT. Amino acid sequence: CASSLLGQGADEAFF.

This clone was observed a handful of times. The chain combines TRBV28 with TRBJ2-7, with a weak D call TRBD1 (6 bases). Germline CDR1 is MDHEN and CDR2 is SYDVKM. This CDR3 has 13 amino acids. V was cut by 6 bases and J by 4 bases, with 13 bases left in between. The CDR3 DNA reads TGTGCCAGCAGCCGAGGGGGTTTGTACGAGCAGTACTTC. This sequence encodes CASSRGGLYEQYF.

The rearrangement joins TRBV6-4 to TRBJ2-3; TRBD1 matches 10 bases. V trimming: 2 bases; J trimming: 4 bases; junction bases outside the gene matches: 0. Germline assignment: CDR1 MRHNA and CDR2 SNTAGT. The CDR3 is 14 amino acids. The CDR3 coding sequence is TGTGCCAGCAGTGACGGACAGGGGGCAGATACGCAGTATTTT. This codes for CASSDGQGADTQYF.

In this sample, this clone turned up a few times. This chain joins TRBV28 and TRBJ2-3; 10 bases fit TRBD2. Per germline, CDR1 MDHEN and CDR2 SYDVKM. The CDR3 consists of 16 residues. Trimming at V came to 2 bases and at J to 2 bases, leaving 4 bases not matched to a gene. CDR3 region: CASSLLGTSDTDTQYF. Here the CDR3 DNA reads TGTGCCAGCAGTTTACTCGGGACTAGCGACACAGATACGCAGTATTTT.

This clone was detected a few times. V is TRBV7-9 and J is TRBJ1-4, with D possibly matching TRBD1 (5 bases). Trimming took 2 bases from V and 6 from J, leaving 10 bases between them. The CDR3 loop spans 14 amino acids. In germline, CDR1 is SEHNR, CDR2 FQNEAQ (reference sequence). CDR3 sequence (DNA): TGTGCCAGCAGCTTATCGGGACTAGATGAAAAACTGTTTTTT. Translated, it gives CASSLSGLDEKLFF.